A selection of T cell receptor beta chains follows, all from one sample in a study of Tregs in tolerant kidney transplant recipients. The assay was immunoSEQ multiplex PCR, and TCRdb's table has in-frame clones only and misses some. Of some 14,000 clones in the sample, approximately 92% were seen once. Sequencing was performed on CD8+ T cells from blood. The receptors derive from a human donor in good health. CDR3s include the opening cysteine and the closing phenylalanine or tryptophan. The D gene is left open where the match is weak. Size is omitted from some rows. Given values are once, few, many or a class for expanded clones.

CDR3 protein: CAWSAGQGKNSPLHF; CDR3 DNA: TGTGCCTGGAGCGCGGGACAGGGGAAGAATTCACCCCTCCACTTT; D gene: TRBD1; J gene: TRBJ1-6; clone size: .; V gene: TRBV30
CDR3 protein: CASSVGLFGGSGEQYF; CDR3 DNA: TGTGCCAGCAGCGTAGGGTTGTTTGGGGGTTCAGGCGAGCAGTACTTC; D gene: .; J gene: TRBJ2-7; clone size: .; V gene: TRBV9
CDR3 protein: CASSLSRPLSDPRYEQYF; CDR3 DNA: TGTGCCAGCAGCCTGAGTCGCCCACTAAGCGACCCCCGCTACGAGCAGTACTTC; D gene: .; J gene: TRBJ2-7; clone size: few; V gene: TRBV7-8
CDR3 protein: CAWTSDTEAFF; CDR3 DNA: TGTGCCTGGACGAGTGACACTGAAGCTTTCTTT; D gene: .; J gene: TRBJ1-1; clone size: .; V gene: TRBV30
CDR3 protein: CASSFAPGQQETQYF; CDR3 DNA: TGTGCCAGCAGCTTCGCCCCGGGACAGCAAGAGACCCAGTACTTC; D gene: TRBD1; J gene: TRBJ2-5; clone size: .; V gene: TRBV6-1
CDR3 protein: CASSQLGSSEKLFF; CDR3 DNA: TGCGCCAGCAGCCAATTAGGCAGCAGTGAAAAACTGTTTTTT; D gene: .; J gene: TRBJ1-4; clone size: .; V gene: TRBV4-1
CDR3 protein: CASSLAGMQETQYF; CDR3 DNA: TGCGCCAGCAGCTTGGCAGGAATGCAAGAGACCCAGTACTTC; D gene: .; J gene: TRBJ2-5; clone size: .; V gene: TRBV5-1
CDR3 protein: CASIRERGSGNTIYF; CDR3 DNA: TGTGCCAGTATCCGAGAGAGAGGGTCGGGAAACACCATATATTTT; D gene: .; J gene: TRBJ1-3; clone size: .; V gene: TRBV19
CDR3 protein: CASRDRAGPHEKLFF; CDR3 DNA: TGTGCCAGCCGGGACAGGGCAGGCCCCCATGAAAAACTGTTTTTT; D gene: TRBD1; J gene: TRBJ1-4; clone size: .; V gene: TRBV6-6
CDR3 protein: CASSLIREQFF; CDR3 DNA: TGTGCCAGCAGCTTGATACGGGAGCAGTTCTTC; D gene: .; J gene: TRBJ2-1; clone size: .; V gene: TRBV7-9
CDR3 protein: CASVEQNSYEQYF; CDR3 DNA: TGTGCCAGTGTCGAACAAAACTCCTACGAGCAGTACTTC; D gene: .; J gene: TRBJ2-7; clone size: once; V gene: TRBV7-9
CDR3 protein: CASGLMGATNEKLFF; CDR3 DNA: TGTGCTAGTGGTTTGATGGGGGCCACTAATGAAAAACTGTTTTTT; D gene: .; J gene: TRBJ1-4; clone size: .; V gene: TRBV12-5
CDR3 protein: CAISESQVSGNTIYF; CDR3 DNA: TGTGCCATCAGTGAGTCGCAGGTCTCTGGAAACACCATATATTTT; D gene: .; J gene: TRBJ1-3; clone size: once; V gene: TRBV10-3
CDR3 protein: CASSPGMSYGYTF; CDR3 DNA: TGTGCCAGCAGCCCTGGGATGAGCTATGGCTACACCTTC; D gene: .; J gene: TRBJ1-2; clone size: .; V gene: TRBV7-8
CDR3 protein: CASDRGSNEQFF; CDR3 DNA: TGTGCCAGCGACAGGGGCAGCAATGAGCAGTTCTTC; D gene: TRBD1; J gene: TRBJ2-1; clone size: .; V gene: TRBV2
CDR3 protein: CASSAGTGTDTQYF; CDR3 DNA: TGTGCCAGCAGCGCAGGGACGGGCACAGATACGCAGTATTTT; D gene: .; J gene: TRBJ2-3; clone size: once; V gene: TRBV5-8
CDR3 protein: CASSQDMTTPFYEQYF; CDR3 DNA: TGCGCCAGCAGCCAAGATATGACTACCCCTTTCTACGAGCAGTACTTC; D gene: .; J gene: TRBJ2-7; clone size: .; V gene: TRBV4-1
CDR3 protein: CASSLRVETQYF; CDR3 DNA: TGTGCCAGCAGCCTTCGGGTAGAGACCCAGTACTTC; D gene: .; J gene: TRBJ2-5; clone size: .; V gene: TRBV11-2
CDR3 protein: CASRLPTSRDRGQVFDYEQYF; CDR3 DNA: TGTGCAAGTCGCTTACCAACCTCCCGGGACAGGGGGCAAGTATTCGATTACGAGCAGTACTTC; D gene: .; J gene: TRBJ2-7; clone size: .; V gene: TRBV12-2
CDR3 protein: CAFLGGNNSPLHF; CDR3 DNA: TGTGCCTTTTTAGGTGGGAATAATTCACCCCTCCACTTT; D gene: .; J gene: TRBJ1-6; clone size: .; V gene: TRBV30
CDR3 protein: CASSEWDRGRRTEAFF; CDR3 DNA: TGTGCCAGCAGTGAATGGGACAGGGGGCGGCGGACTGAAGCTTTCTTT; D gene: TRBD1; J gene: TRBJ1-1; clone size: .; V gene: TRBV25-1
CDR3 protein: CASSQDITANSYNEQFF; CDR3 DNA: TGCGCCAGCAGCCAAGATATCACAGCTAACTCCTACAATGAGCAGTTCTTC; D gene: .; J gene: TRBJ2-1; clone size: .; V gene: TRBV4-1
CDR3 protein: CASSIGQGALRDTQYF; CDR3 DNA: TGTGCCAGCAGCATCGGACAGGGGGCTTTAAGGGATACGCAGTATTTT; D gene: TRBD1; J gene: TRBJ2-3; clone size: .; V gene: TRBV11-2
CDR3 protein: CASSMGGPYGYTF; CDR3 DNA: TGTGCCAGCAGCATGGGCGGGCCCTATGGCTACACCTTC; D gene: .; J gene: TRBJ1-2; clone size: medium-sized; V gene: TRBV7-9
CDR3 protein: CASSVGASPYEQYF; CDR3 DNA: TGTGCCAGCAGCGTAGGGGCCTCACCCTACGAGCAGTACTTC; D gene: .; J gene: TRBJ2-7; clone size: .; V gene: TRBV9
CDR3 protein: CATSRRGGLYNEQFF; CDR3 DNA: TGTGCCACCAGCAGGCGGGGGGGGCTGTACAATGAGCAGTTCTTC; D gene: TRBD2; J gene: TRBJ2-1; clone size: .; V gene: TRBV15
CDR3 protein: CAWENSPGNEQFF; CDR3 DNA: TGTGCCTGGGAAAACAGTCCTGGGAATGAGCAGTTCTTC; D gene: .; J gene: TRBJ2-1; clone size: .; V gene: TRBV30
CDR3 protein: CASSLDLGSSYNEQFF; CDR3 DNA: TGTGCCAGCAGCTTGGATCTGGGGTCCTCCTACAATGAGCAGTTCTTC; D gene: .; J gene: TRBJ2-1; clone size: .; V gene: TRBV5-4
CDR3 protein: CARGGRPPRDYEQYF; CDR3 DNA: TGTGCCAGAGGGGGCAGACCACCGAGAGACTACGAGCAGTACTTC; D gene: TRBD1; J gene: TRBJ2-7; clone size: once; V gene: TRBV6-5
CDR3 protein: CSVERRELGGGITGELFF; CDR3 DNA: TGCAGCGTTGAAAGACGAGAGCTTGGGGGAGGGATCACCGGGGAGCTGTTTTTT; D gene: TRBD2; J gene: TRBJ2-2; clone size: .; V gene: TRBV29-1
CDR3 protein: CASRPGGGIQPQHF; CDR3 DNA: TGTGCCAGCAGGCCAGGAGGCGGGATTCAGCCCCAGCATTTT; D gene: .; J gene: TRBJ1-5; clone size: .; V gene: TRBV28
CDR3 protein: CASSQSIGTDTQYF; CDR3 DNA: TGCGCCAGCAGTCAGTCAATTGGCACAGATACGCAGTATTTT; D gene: .; J gene: TRBJ2-3; clone size: .; V gene: TRBV23-1
CDR3 protein: CASSQDLAGGSYEQYF; CDR3 DNA: TGCGCCAGCAGCCAGGATCTAGCGGGAGGGTCCTACGAGCAGTACTTC; D gene: TRBD2; J gene: TRBJ2-7; clone size: .; V gene: TRBV4-3
CDR3 protein: CASSLGGGSDEQFF; CDR3 DNA: TGTGCCAGCAGCTTAGGCGGGGGCAGCGATGAGCAGTTCTTC; D gene: .; J gene: TRBJ2-1; clone size: .; V gene: TRBV7-2
CDR3 protein: CASSQGTTEAFF; CDR3 DNA: TGCGCCAGCAGCCAAGGGACCACTGAAGCTTTCTTT; D gene: .; J gene: TRBJ1-1; clone size: .; V gene: TRBV4-3
CDR3 protein: CASSGGDTEAFF; CDR3 DNA: TGTGCCAGTAGTGGAGGAGACACTGAAGCTTTCTTT; D gene: .; J gene: TRBJ1-1; clone size: once; V gene: TRBV19
CDR3 protein: CASSPDVDYEQYF; CDR3 DNA: TGCGCCAGCAGCCCGGACGTAGACTACGAGCAGTACTTC; D gene: .; J gene: TRBJ2-7; clone size: .; V gene: TRBV4-1
CDR3 protein: CASSDWMGGAILRPYGYTF; CDR3 DNA: TGCGCCAGCAGTGACTGGATGGGGGGGGCGATTTTGAGACCCTATGGCTACACCTTC; D gene: .; J gene: TRBJ1-2; clone size: .; V gene: TRBV10-1
CDR3 protein: CASSLRGQGQNSPLHF; CDR3 DNA: TGCGCCAGCAGCCTCCGGGGACAGGGACAAAATTCACCCCTCCACTTT; D gene: TRBD1; J gene: TRBJ1-6; clone size: .; V gene: TRBV5-1
CDR3 protein: CASSYGDRGTYEQYF; CDR3 DNA: TGTGCCAGCAGTTACGGGGACAGGGGGACCTACGAGCAGTACTTC; D gene: TRBD1; J gene: TRBJ2-7; clone size: .; V gene: TRBV6-5
CDR3 protein: CASSLRPEIYEQYF; CDR3 DNA: TGCGCCAGCAGCTTGCGCCCGGAGATCTACGAGCAGTACTTC; D gene: .; J gene: TRBJ2-7; clone size: .; V gene: TRBV5-1
CDR3 protein: CASSQRQGSTEAFF; CDR3 DNA: TGTGCCAGCAGCCAGAGGCAGGGAAGTACAGAAGCTTTCTTT; D gene: .; J gene: TRBJ1-1; clone size: .; V gene: TRBV4-1
CDR3 protein: CASSATGGDYGYTF; CDR3 DNA: TGTGCCAGCAGCGCGACAGGGGGCGACTATGGCTACACCTTC; D gene: TRBD1; J gene: TRBJ1-2; clone size: .; V gene: TRBV7-9
CDR3 protein: CASSLDRWNEKLFF; CDR3 DNA: TGCGCCAGCAGCCTGGACAGGTGGAATGAAAAACTGTTTTTT; D gene: TRBD1; J gene: TRBJ1-4; clone size: .; V gene: TRBV4-3
CDR3 protein: CASSQGLGTGTYEQYF; CDR3 DNA: TGTGCCAGCAGCCAAGGTTTGGGGACAGGGACCTACGAGCAGTACTTC; D gene: TRBD1; J gene: TRBJ2-7; clone size: .; V gene: TRBV4-2
CDR3 protein: CASSYSGARYEQYF; CDR3 DNA: TGTGCCAGCAGTTACTCAGGGGCGCGCTACGAGCAGTACTTC; D gene: .; J gene: TRBJ2-7; clone size: .; V gene: TRBV6-5
CDR3 protein: CASSIDESLGTGSYEQYF; CDR3 DNA: TGTGCCAGTAGTATAGATGAAAGTCTAGGGACAGGGAGCTACGAGCAGTACTTC; D gene: TRBD1; J gene: TRBJ2-7; clone size: few; V gene: TRBV19
CDR3 protein: CASSMIPAMSGGTEAFF; CDR3 DNA: TGTGCCAGCAGCATGATACCAGCTATGTCGGGGGGGACTGAAGCTTTCTTT; D gene: .; J gene: TRBJ1-1; clone size: .; V gene: TRBV21-1
CDR3 protein: CASSPVENEQFF; CDR3 DNA: TGTGCCAGCAGCCCCGTTGAAAATGAGCAGTTCTTC; D gene: .; J gene: TRBJ2-1; clone size: .; V gene: TRBV7-9
CDR3 protein: CASSLGPLGELFF; CDR3 DNA: TGTGCCAGCAGCTTGGGACCGCTTGGGGAGCTGTTTTTT; D gene: .; J gene: TRBJ2-2; clone size: .; V gene: TRBV5-4
CDR3 protein: CASSPRSGTSTDTQYF; CDR3 DNA: TGTGCCAGCAGTCCCCGTAGCGGAACTAGCACAGATACGCAGTATTTT; D gene: .; J gene: TRBJ2-3; clone size: .; V gene: TRBV7-8
CDR3 protein: CASSHLGTGRLTNEKLFF; CDR3 DNA: TGTGCCAGCAGCCATCTCGGGACAGGGCGATTAACTAATGAAAAACTGTTTTTT; D gene: TRBD1; J gene: TRBJ1-4; clone size: .; V gene: TRBV7-9
CDR3 protein: CASSLANDPDPIFQDTQYF; CDR3 DNA: TGTGCCAGCAGCTTAGCTAATGACCCGGACCCCATCTTTCAGGATACGCAGTATTTT; D gene: .; J gene: TRBJ2-3; clone size: .; V gene: TRBV7-9
CDR3 protein: CAGASGGLQDQETQYF; CDR3 DNA: TGTGCCGGGGCCAGCGGGGGACTTCAAGATCAAGAGACCCAGTACTTC; D gene: TRBD2; J gene: TRBJ2-5; clone size: .; V gene: TRBV2
CDR3 protein: CASSDSAGSTDTQYF; CDR3 DNA: TGTGCCAGCAGTGACTCCGCGGGGAGCACAGATACGCAGTATTTT; D gene: .; J gene: TRBJ2-3; clone size: .; V gene: TRBV6-4
CDR3 protein: CASSLQGEHTEAFF; CDR3 DNA: TGTGCCAGTAGCCTACAGGGGGAGCACACTGAAGCTTTCTTT; D gene: TRBD1; J gene: TRBJ1-1; clone size: .; V gene: TRBV19
CDR3 protein: CASSSRDGLNTGELFF; CDR3 DNA: TGCGCCAGCAGCTCCCGGGACGGGTTAAACACCGGGGAGCTGTTTTTT; D gene: .; J gene: TRBJ2-2; clone size: .; V gene: TRBV4-3
CDR3 protein: CASSSLLAGTHEQYF; CDR3 DNA: TGTGCCAGCAGCTCCCTTTTAGCGGGGACCCACGAGCAGTACTTC; D gene: TRBD2; J gene: TRBJ2-7; clone size: .; V gene: TRBV11-2
CDR3 protein: CASSFATAAGANVLTF; CDR3 DNA: TGTGCCAGCTCCTTCGCAACGGCGGCTGGGGCCAACGTCCTGACTTTC; D gene: .; J gene: TRBJ2-6; clone size: .; V gene: TRBV27